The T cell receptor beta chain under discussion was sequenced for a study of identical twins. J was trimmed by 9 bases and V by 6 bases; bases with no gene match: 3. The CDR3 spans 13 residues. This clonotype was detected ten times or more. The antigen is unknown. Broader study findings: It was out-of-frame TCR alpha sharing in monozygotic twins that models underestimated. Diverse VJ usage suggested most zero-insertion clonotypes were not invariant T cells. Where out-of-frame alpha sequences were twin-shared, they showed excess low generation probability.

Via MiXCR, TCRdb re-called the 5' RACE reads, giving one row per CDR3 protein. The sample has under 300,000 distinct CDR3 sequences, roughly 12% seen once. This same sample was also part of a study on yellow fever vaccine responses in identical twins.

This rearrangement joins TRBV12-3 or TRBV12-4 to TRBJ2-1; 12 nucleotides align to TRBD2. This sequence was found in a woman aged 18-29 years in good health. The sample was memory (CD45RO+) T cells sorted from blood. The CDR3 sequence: CASRGLAGFEQFF. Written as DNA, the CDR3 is TGTGCCAGCAGAGGACTAGCGGGGTTTGAGCAGTTCTTC.